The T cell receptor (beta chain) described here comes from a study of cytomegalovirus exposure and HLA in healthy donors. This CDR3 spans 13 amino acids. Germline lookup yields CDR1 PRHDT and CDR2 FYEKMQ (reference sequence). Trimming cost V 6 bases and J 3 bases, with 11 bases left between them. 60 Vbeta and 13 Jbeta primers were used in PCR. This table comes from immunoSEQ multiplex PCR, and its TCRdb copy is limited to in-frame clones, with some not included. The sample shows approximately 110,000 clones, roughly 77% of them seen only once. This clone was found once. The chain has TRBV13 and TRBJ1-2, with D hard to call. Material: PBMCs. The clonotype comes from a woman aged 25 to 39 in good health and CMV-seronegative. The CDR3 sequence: CASRSGFDYGYTF. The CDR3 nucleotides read TGTGCCAGCAGGTCCGGGTTTGACTATGGCTACACCTTC.